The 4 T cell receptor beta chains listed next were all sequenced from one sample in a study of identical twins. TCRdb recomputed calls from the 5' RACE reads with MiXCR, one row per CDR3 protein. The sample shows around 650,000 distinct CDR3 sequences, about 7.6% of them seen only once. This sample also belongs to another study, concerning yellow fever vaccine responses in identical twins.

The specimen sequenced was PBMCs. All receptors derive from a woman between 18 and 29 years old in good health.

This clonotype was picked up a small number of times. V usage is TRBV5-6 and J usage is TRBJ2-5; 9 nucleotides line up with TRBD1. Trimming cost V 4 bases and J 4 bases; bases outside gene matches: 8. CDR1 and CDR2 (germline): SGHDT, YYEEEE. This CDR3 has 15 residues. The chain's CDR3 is CASSLAYRGPETQYF. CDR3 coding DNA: TGTGCCAGCAGCCTGGCCTACAGGGGGCCAGAGACCCAGTACTTC.

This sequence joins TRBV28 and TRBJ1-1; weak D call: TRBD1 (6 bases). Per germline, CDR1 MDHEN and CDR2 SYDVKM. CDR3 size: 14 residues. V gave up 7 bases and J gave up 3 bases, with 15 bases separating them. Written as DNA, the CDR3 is TGTGCCAGCATTCTCAGGGGAGGGGACACTGAAGCTTTCTTT. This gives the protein CASILRGGDTEAFF.

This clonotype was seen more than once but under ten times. The CDR3 coding sequence is TGTGCCAGCAGTAACGGGAAAAGCGGGAGGGCGAACACCGGGGAGCTGTTTTTT. It codes for CASSNGKSGRANTGELFF. The chain combines TRBV28 with TRBJ2-2; 10 positions match TRBD2. V lost 5 bases and J lost 0; bases outside the gene matches: 9. The germline gives CDR1 MDHEN, CDR2 SYDVKM. The CDR3 covers 18 residues.

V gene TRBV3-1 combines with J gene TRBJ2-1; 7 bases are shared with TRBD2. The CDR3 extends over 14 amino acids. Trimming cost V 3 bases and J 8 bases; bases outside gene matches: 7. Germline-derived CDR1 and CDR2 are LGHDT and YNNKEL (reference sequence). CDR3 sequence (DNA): TGTGCCAGCAGCCATGGGACTAACGGCGATGAGCAGTTCTTC. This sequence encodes CASSHGTNGDEQFF.